This T cell receptor (beta chain) is from a study of cytomegalovirus exposure and HLA in healthy donors. Germline trimming cut 3 bases from V and 4 bases from J; bases unmatched to any gene: 6. The CDR3 contains 16 residues. Germline V gene data show CDR1 as MNHNS and CDR2 as SASEGT. About this clone itself: Antigen: not known.

It was with 60 Vbeta and 13 Jbeta primers that the PCR ran. The table came from immunoSEQ multiplex PCR; TCRdb's copy has only in-frame clones and leaves some out. There are 120,000 to 150,000 clones in the sample; over 60% occur only once, and about 2% lies in the top ten. Study conclusions and caveats: In an earlier analysis, most TCR beta V segments were productive about 90% or about 30% of the time. In a later analysis, at a false discovery rate of 0.05, over 15,000 TCR beta sequences were associated with HLA alleles. According to the study, some 160 TCR beta chains were cytomegalovirus-associated. Reportedly, diagnosis of cytomegalovirus status by the classifier showed high specificity and sensitivity.

The V and J genes are TRBV6-1 and TRBJ1-2; 12 bases align to TRBD1. This clonotype originated in a woman aged 40 to 49 in good health and CMV-seronegative. Sequenced input: PBMCs. The CDR3 here is CASSDLGTGGIYGYTF. For the CDR3, the DNA is TGTGCCAGCAGTGATCTTGGGACAGGGGGCATCTATGGCTACACCTTC.